This T cell receptor (beta chain) came from a study of metastatic and nonmetastatic thyroid tumors. At least ten counts were recorded for this clone. Germline V gives CDR1 DFQATT, CDR2 SNEGSKA (reference sequence). The V gene lost 0 bases and the J gene lost 8 bases, with 7 bases spanning the gap. This CDR3 spans 11 amino acids. Using MiXCR, TCRdb reanalyzed the PCR reads. The profile shows some 86,000 clones, about 12% of them singletons. No treatment of any kind had been given to any patient before thyroid surgery. The sample consisted of tumor tissue. V gene TRBV20-1 combines with J gene TRBJ1-2, with unresolved D. This TCR derives from a female donor with papillary thyroid cancer or a benign thyroid nodule (not recorded which). Some clones in this sample may be carry-over from other donors' samples. This CDR3 is CSARDRRGYTF. The CDR3 DNA reads as TGCAGTGCTAGAGATCGGCGGGGCTACACCTTC.